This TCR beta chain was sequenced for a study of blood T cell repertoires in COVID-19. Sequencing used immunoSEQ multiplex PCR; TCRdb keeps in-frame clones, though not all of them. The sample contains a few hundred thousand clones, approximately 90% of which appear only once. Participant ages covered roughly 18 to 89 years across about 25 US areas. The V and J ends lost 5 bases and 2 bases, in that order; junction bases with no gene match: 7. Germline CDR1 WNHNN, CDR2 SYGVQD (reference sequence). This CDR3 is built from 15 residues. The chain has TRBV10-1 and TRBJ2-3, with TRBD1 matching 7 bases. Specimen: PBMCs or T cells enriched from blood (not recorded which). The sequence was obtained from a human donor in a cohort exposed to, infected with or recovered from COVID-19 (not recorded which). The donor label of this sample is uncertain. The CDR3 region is CASSPGTAVTDTQYF. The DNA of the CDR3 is TGCGCCAGCAGTCCCGGGACAGCAGTCACAGATACGCAGTATTTT.